This T cell receptor beta chain was observed in a study of shared clonotypes between healthy human individuals. Comment on this clone: Its cognate antigen is unknown.

Broader study findings: A reduction in generation probabilities was seen for non-shared clonotypes relative to those shared by all four donors. Rarefaction showed that sequencing of sorted subsets was incomplete (despite large depth).

Libraries were prepared by immunoSEQ multiplex PCR; TCRdb keeps only in-frame clonotypes and omits some of them. The sample holds 1.4 million or so clones, around 98.5% seen once. The TCR was taken from a man aged 25 to 40 in good health. Sequenced: naive CD4+ T cells sorted from blood. Specified subset: CD45RA+ positively selected.

The CDR3 sequence is CASSPPHMSWEQYF. The CDR3 DNA sequence: TGTGCCAGCTCACCACCGCACATGAGTTGGGAGCAGTACTTC. The chain links TRBV18 to TRBJ2-7; D remains ambiguous. The CDR3 runs 14 residues. V gave up 0 bases and J gave up 7 bases, with 13 bases separating them. Germline CDR1 KGHSH, CDR2 LQKENI.